Shown below are 22 T cell receptor beta chains from a single sample sequenced in a study of T cell responses to AZD1222 COVID-19 vaccine. Assay used: immunoSEQ multiplex PCR; TCRdb lists only in-frame clones, some missing. The data show roughly 100,000 clones, around 91% seen once. This specimen was peripheral blood, taken 28 days after the second AZD1222 dose. The receptors shown here come from an adult who received the AZD1222 COVID-19 vaccine.

The chain joins TRBV9 to TRBJ2-2, with TRBD1 matching over 7 bases. The CDR3 is 16 residues long. After removal of 4 bases from V and 6 bases from J, the junction contained 12 bases not matched to a gene. CDR1 is SGDLS and CDR2 is YYNGEE in the germline V gene. CDR3 bases: TGTGCCAGCAGCTTCCCGAGAGGGGGCCTTGCCGGGGAGCTGTTTTTT. Protein: CASSFPRGGLAGELFF.

The chain is built from TRBV11-1 and TRBJ2-5, with D possibly being TRBD2 (6 bases). CDR1 and CDR2 (germline): SGHAT, FQDESV (reference sequence). The germline V and J ends were trimmed by 3 bases and 1 base, with 9 bases remaining between them. This CDR3 is 14 amino acids long. CDR3 DNA sequence: TGTGCCAGCAGCTTTCAGGGACTCCAAGAGACCCAGTACTTC. Translated, it gives CASSFQGLQETQYF.

The chain is built from TRBV20-1 and TRBJ2-1; no firm D call. V was cut by 4 bases and J by 5 bases, with 0 bases left in between. Germline assignment: CDR1 DFQATT and CDR2 SNEGSKA (reference sequence). The CDR3 length is 9 residues. Here the CDR3 reads CSANNEQFF. The CDR3 DNA follows: TGCAGTGCTAACAATGAGCAGTTCTTC.

This rearrangement joins TRBV11-2 to TRBJ2-7; 12 nucleotides line up with TRBD2. J gave up 2 bases and V 5 bases, and 10 bases lay outside the gene matches. Germline assignment: CDR1 SGHAT and CDR2 FQNNGV. CDR3 length: 17 residues. For the CDR3, the DNA is TGTGCCAGCAGCCCCCGGACTAGCGGGGTCTCCACCTACGAGCAGTACTTC. It yields the protein CASSPRTSGVSTYEQYF.

The rearrangement links TRBV2 to TRBJ2-5; 7 bases match TRBD2. V lost 0 bases, J lost 2 bases, and 0 bases stayed unmatched. This CDR3 has 14 residues. Germline values: CDR1 SNHLY, CDR2 FYNNEI. CDR3 nucleotide sequence: TGTGCCAGCAGTGAAGCCGGGGGGCAAGAGACCCAGTACTTC. Translated: CASSEAGGQETQYF.

The rearrangement links TRBV6-2 or TRBV6-3 to TRBJ2-7; 8 nucleotides match TRBD1. The length of the CDR3 is 15 residues. The germline CDR1 and CDR2 sequences are MNHEY and SVGEGT. V trimming: 4 bases; J trimming: 4 bases; junction bases outside the gene matches: 9. This CDR3 reads CASSLPQGARYEQYF. The CDR3 region has the DNA TGTGCCAGCAGTTTACCTCAGGGGGCGAGGTACGAGCAGTACTTC.

This sequence joins TRBV7-8 and TRBJ1-3, with D unresolved. The CDR3 sequence is 13 residues long. Germline V gives CDR1 SGHVS, CDR2 FQNEAQ. Trimming stripped 1 base from V and 4 bases from J, with 5 bases between. The CDR3 reads CASSLGSGNTIYF. CDR3 nucleotides: TGTGCCAGCAGCTTAGGCTCCGGAAACACCATATATTTT.

The chain uses TRBV7-6 and TRBJ2-2, with 8 bases identical to TRBD1. V trimming: 1 base; J trimming: 5 bases; junction bases outside the gene matches: 6. This CDR3 spans 16 amino acids. The germline CDR1 and CDR2 sequences are SGHVS and FNYEAQ. The CDR3 here is CASSLVITGGTGELFF. The CDR3 region has the DNA TGTGCCAGCAGCTTAGTTATCACAGGGGGGACCGGGGAGCTGTTTTTT. The whole variable domain, remainder taken from reference TRBV7-6 and TRBJ2-2, is GAGVSQSPRYKVTKRGQDVALRCDPISGHVSLYWYRQALGQGPEFLTYFNYEAQQDKSGLPNDRFSAERPEGSISTLTIQRTEQRDSAMYRCASSLVITGGTGELFFGEGSRLTVL.

The rearrangement uses TRBV30 and TRBJ2-6; D gene uncertain. Germline V gene sequence: CDR1 GTSNPN, CDR2 SVGIG (reference sequence). There are 14 residues in the CDR3. V shed 2 bases and J shed 2 bases, with 7 bases lying between them. The DNA of the CDR3 is TGTGCCTGGAGTTCGAGCCCTGGGGCCAACGTCCTGACTTTC. As protein: CAWSSSPGANVLTF. The full variable domain, with the rest looked up from reference TRBV30 and TRBJ2-6, is SQTIHQWPATLVQPVGSPLSLECTVEGTSNPNLYWYRQAAGRGLQLLFYSVGIGQISSEVPQNLSASRPQDRQFILSSKKLLLSDSGFYLCAWSSSPGANVLTFGAGSRLTVL.

The V call is TRBV6-5, the J call TRBJ1-5; maybe TRBD1 (5 bases). Germline V CDR1 and CDR2: MNHEY, SVGAGI. The CDR3 covers 11 residues. V was trimmed by 7 bases and J by 12 bases, leaving 13 bases between them. The CDR3 loop reads CASNLPGLQHF. The CDR3, as DNA: TGTGCCAGCAACCTCCCGGGACTCCAGCATTTT.

The chain recombines TRBV7-9 with TRBJ1-1; 8 bases agree with TRBD1. Germline V gene data show CDR1 as SEHNR and CDR2 as FQNEAQ (reference sequence). The CDR3 is made up of 16 amino acids. Trimming removed 3 bases from V and 3 bases from J; junction bases left unmatched: 9. CDR3 bases: TGTGCCAGCAGCTTTATATCAGGGACAGGCGACACTGAAGCTTTCTTT. Translating gives CASSFISGTGDTEAFF. Looking up the rest from reference TRBV7-9 and TRBJ1-1 gives the full variable domain: DTGVSQNPRHKITKRGQNVTFRCDPISEHNRLYWYRQTLGQGPEFLTYFQNEAQLEKSRLLSDRFSAERPKGSFSTLEIQRTEQGDSAMYLCASSFISGTGDTEAFFGQGTRLTVV.

The J gene is TRBJ1-1, the V gene TRBV6-5; TRBD1 matches 8 bases. There are 14 residues in the CDR3. The trim removed 4 bases at V and 3 bases at J, leaving 4 bases unmatched. In germline, CDR1 is MNHEY, CDR2 SVGAGI. The CDR3 protein is CASSSQGAYTEAFF. CDR3 in DNA: TGTGCCAGCAGTTCCCAGGGGGCGTACACTGAAGCTTTCTTT.

In its sample, this clone was seen once. The rearrangement links TRBV18 to TRBJ2-3, with TRBD2 matching over 10 bases. V was clipped by 4 bases and J by 0 bases; unmatched bases: 7. Germline V gene data show CDR1 as KGHSH and CDR2 as LQKENI. This CDR3 is 17 amino acids long. CDR3 nucleotides: TGTGCCAGCTCACAACTAGCGGGGACGACTAGCACAGATACGCAGTATTTT. This translates into CASSQLAGTTSTDTQYF.

Turning to this clone: The same CDR3 arises from other DNA sequences in this sample as well. For the CDR3, the DNA is TGTGCCAGCAGCCAAGGGGCGGGGGTTGAAGCTTTCTTT. Protein: CASSQGAGVEAFF. The J gene is TRBJ1-1, the V gene TRBV3-1 (or the pseudogene TRBV3-2); possibly TRBD1 for D (5 bases). Per the germline V gene, CDR1 is LGHDT and CDR2 is YNNKEL (reference sequence). The V and J ends lost 1 base and 7 bases respectively, with 10 bases between them. The CDR3 covers 13 residues.

CDR3 protein: CASSPGTAFNQPQHF. CDR3 coding DNA: TGTGCCAGCAGCCCTGGGACAGCCTTTAATCAGCCCCAGCATTTT. The chain has TRBV7-2 and TRBJ1-5, with 7 positions matching TRBD1. V shed 5 bases, J shed 4 bases, and the junction held 8 bases outside the gene matches. Germline V gene data show CDR1 as SGHTA and CDR2 as FQGNSA. The CDR3 is 15 residues long.

V gene TRBV5-6 combines with J gene TRBJ1-4; tentative D call: TRBD1 (5 bases). CDR1 and CDR2 from the germline V gene are SGHDT and YYEEEE. The CDR3 runs to 16 residues. The ends were cut back, 1 base at V and 4 bases at J, with 14 bases in the middle. CDR3 in DNA: TGTGCCAGCAGCTTGTCTTTGGGGGAGATTAATGAAAAACTGTTTTTT. Its translation is CASSLSLGEINEKLFF.

The chain recombines TRBV7-3 with TRBJ2-2; perhaps TRBD1 as D (6 bases). In germline, CDR1 is SGHTA, CDR2 FQGTGA. Trimming cost V 5 bases and J 5 bases, with 15 bases left between them. The CDR3 is made up of 15 amino acids. CDR3 residues: CASSLLTGGTGELFF. In DNA, the CDR3 is TGTGCCAGCAGCCTACTGACAGGAGGAACCGGGGAGCTGTTTTTT.

V usage is TRBV18 and J usage is TRBJ1-4; D is possibly TRBD1 (5 bases). Germline V gene data show CDR1 as KGHSH and CDR2 as LQKENI. The CDR3 sequence is 15 residues long. V lost 3 bases to trimming and J lost 6 bases, with 14 bases between them. The CDR3 DNA follows: TGTGCCAGCTCACCCCGCCTCCAGGGAGATGAAAAACTGTTTTTT. Its protein product is CASSPRLQGDEKLFF.

The V call is TRBV7-2, the J call TRBJ2-1, with D unresolved. Per the germline V gene, CDR1 is SGHTA and CDR2 is FQGNSA. This CDR3 is built from 13 residues. V was cut by 2 bases and J by 6 bases, with 8 bases left in between. CDR3 protein: CASSLYVRNEQFF. DNA for the CDR3: TGTGCCAGCAGCTTATATGTCCGCAATGAGCAGTTCTTC.

This chain joins TRBV7-3 and TRBJ2-1; 8 bases agree with TRBD2. Germline V CDR1 and CDR2: SGHTA, FQGTGA. J lost 0 bases, V lost 4 bases, and 5 bases had no gene match. The length of the CDR3 is 16 residues. In nucleotides, the CDR3 is TGTGCCAGCAGCTCTAGCGGGCTGAGCTCCTACAATGAGCAGTTCTTC. It translates to CASSSSGLSSYNEQFF.

The V gene is TRBV5-1, the J gene TRBJ2-2, with 14 nucleotides matching TRBD2. The CDR3 is 19 residues long. CDR1 and CDR2 from the germline V gene are SGHRS and YFSETQ. The ends lost 4 bases at V and 4 bases at J; junction bases unmatched: 12. The CDR3 nucleotides are TGCGCCAGCAGCCCCGGGACTAGCGGGGGCATCCCTTTCACCGGGGAGCTGTTTTTT. Translating gives CASSPGTSGGIPFTGELFF.

The chain couples TRBV19 to TRBJ2-3; a weak D match, TRBD2 (5 bases). The CDR3 length is 14 residues. Germline V CDR1 and CDR2: LNHDA, SQIVND (reference sequence). Trimming removed 1 base at V and 6 bases at J, with 11 bases between. The CDR3: CASSIAQEADTQYF. DNA for the CDR3: TGTGCCAGTAGTATAGCCCAGGAGGCTGATACGCAGTATTTT.